The rows below give T cell receptor beta chains drawn from one sample of a study of blood T cell repertoires in COVID-19. The assay was immunoSEQ multiplex PCR, and TCRdb's table has in-frame clones only and misses some. In the table there are hundreds of thousands of clones, around nine tenths of which are singletons. The sequenced sample was peripheral blood. These receptor sequences come from a middle-aged woman who had recovered from COVID-19. The CDR3 runs from the conserved cysteine through the conserved F or W. The D gene is left open where the match is weak. The size field is filled for only some rows; it gives once, few, many or a size class.

NA TRBJ2-1 TRBV4-3 TRBD2 CASSRGGYNEQFF TGCGCCAGCAGCCGGGGGGGTTACAATGAGCAGTTCTTC
NA TRBJ2-7 TRBV5-6 NA CASSTLGGAANYEQYF TGTGCCAGCAGCACCCTCGGCGGGGCGGCGAACTACGAGCAGTACTTC
once TRBJ2-6 TRBV25-1 NA CASSDGETGSGANVLTF TGTGCCAGCAGTGATGGAGAAACAGGCTCTGGGGCCAACGTCCTGACTTTC
NA TRBJ1-5 TRBV19 TRBD1 CASSTTGGSNQPQHF TGTGCCAGTAGTACGACAGGGGGGAGCAATCAGCCCCAGCATTTT
NA TRBJ1-2 TRBV2 TRBD1 CASTTRQGDYGYTF TGTGCCAGCACTACCCGACAGGGAGACTATGGCTACACCTTC
NA TRBJ2-6 TRBV12-3/TRBV12-4 NA CASSPTGPGVLTF TGTGCCAGCAGTCCGACAGGCCCCGGTGTCCTGACTTTC
NA TRBJ2-7 TRBV4-3 TRBD1 CASSQDGDRPYEQYF TGCGCCAGCAGCCAAGATGGGGACAGACCCTACGAGCAGTACTTC
few TRBJ1-5 TRBV10-1 NA CASSDRAADPQHF TGCGCCAGCAGTGACCGCGCGGCCGACCCCCAGCATTTT
NA TRBJ2-7 TRBV9 TRBD1 CASSVGSGQGSEQYF TGTGCCAGCAGCGTAGGTTCGGGACAGGGGAGTGAGCAGTACTTC
NA TRBJ1-3 TRBV18 TRBD1 CASSPLGTVQGNTIYF TGTGCCAGCTCACCTCTCGGGACAGTTCAGGGAAACACCATATATTTT
NA TRBJ2-3 TRBV5-1 TRBD1 CASSNLPGQLTDTQYF TGCGCCAGCAGCAACCTCCCGGGACAGCTCACAGATACGCAGTATTTT
NA TRBJ2-1 TRBV5-4 NA CASSITGYNEQFF TGTGCCAGCAGCATTACGGGGTACAATGAGCAGTTCTTC
once TRBJ1-2 TRBV7-2 TRBD1 CASSPQGQGNYGYTF TGTGCCAGCAGCCCCCAGGGACAGGGGAACTATGGCTACACCTTC
NA TRBJ2-2 TRBV19 TRBD2 CASTLTSGKTNTGELFF TGTGCCAGTACCCTGACTAGCGGGAAGACGAACACCGGGGAGCTGTTTTTT
once TRBJ2-6 TRBV10-3 TRBD2 CAITNRRLAGGGANVLTF TGTGCCATCACCAATAGGAGACTAGCGGGAGGTGGGGCCAACGTCCTGACTTTC
few TRBJ1-6 TRBV7-9 TRBD1 CASRSAGGPNSPLHF TGTGCCAGCAGGTCGGCAGGGGGGCCTAATTCACCCCTCCACTTT
NA TRBJ2-3 TRBV11-3 NA CASSLDGGADTQYF TGTGCCAGCAGCTTAGATGGGGGCGCAGATACGCAGTATTTT
NA TRBJ2-5 TRBV4-3 NA CASSRSLSETQYF TGCGCCAGCAGCCGGAGCCTGTCGGAGACCCAGTACTTC
NA TRBJ2-3 TRBV7-2 TRBD2 CASSLWASGSLDTQYF TGTGCCAGCAGCTTATGGGCTAGCGGGAGCCTAGATACGCAGTATTTT
NA TRBJ1-2 TRBV7-9 TRBD1 CASSSRQGMSSGYTF TGTGCCAGCAGCTCCAGACAGGGTATGTCGTCCGGCTACACCTTC
NA TRBJ1-1 TRBV30 NA CAWSGGGYTEAFF TGTGCCTGGAGTGGGGGGGGATACACTGAAGCTTTCTTT
few TRBJ1-1 TRBV27 NA CASSLSWNTEAFF TGTGCCAGCAGTTTATCCTGGAACACTGAAGCTTTCTTT
NA TRBJ1-4 TRBV6-6 NA CASSLPRGSNEKLFF TGTGCCAGCAGTCTCCCCCGGGGGTCTAATGAAAAACTGTTTTTT
NA TRBJ1-1 TRBV3-1/TRBV3-2 NA CASSQEGQGTEAFF TGTGCCAGCAGCCAAGAAGGTCAGGGGACTGAAGCTTTCTTT
NA TRBJ1-6 TRBV6-5 NA CASSPQGNSPLHF TGTGCCAGCAGCCCACAGGGTAATTCACCCCTCCACTTT
NA TRBJ2-3 TRBV7-3 TRBD2 CASSLMAGGRTDTQYF TGTGCCAGCAGCTTAATGGCGGGAGGGCGGACAGATACGCAGTATTTT
NA TRBJ2-2 TRBV6-2/TRBV6-3 NA CASSPRGAGELFF TGTGCCAGCAGTCCCAGGGGGGCCGGGGAGCTGTTTTTT
few TRBJ2-1 TRBV19 TRBD1 CASSTTGGPYNEQFF TGTGCCAGTAGTACCACAGGGGGCCCATACAATGAGCAGTTCTTC
NA TRBJ1-5 TRBV20-1 NA CSASRGEPQHF TGCAGTGCTAGCCGGGGTGAGCCCCAGCATTTT
NA TRBJ2-5 TRBV11-3 TRBD2 CASSGSGRETQYF TGTGCCAGCAGCGGTAGCGGGAGAGAGACCCAGTACTTC
NA TRBJ2-1 TRBV6-6 TRBD2 CASKGLVAGVYNEQFF TGTGCCAGCAAGGGCCTCGTAGCGGGAGTTTACAATGAGCAGTTCTTC